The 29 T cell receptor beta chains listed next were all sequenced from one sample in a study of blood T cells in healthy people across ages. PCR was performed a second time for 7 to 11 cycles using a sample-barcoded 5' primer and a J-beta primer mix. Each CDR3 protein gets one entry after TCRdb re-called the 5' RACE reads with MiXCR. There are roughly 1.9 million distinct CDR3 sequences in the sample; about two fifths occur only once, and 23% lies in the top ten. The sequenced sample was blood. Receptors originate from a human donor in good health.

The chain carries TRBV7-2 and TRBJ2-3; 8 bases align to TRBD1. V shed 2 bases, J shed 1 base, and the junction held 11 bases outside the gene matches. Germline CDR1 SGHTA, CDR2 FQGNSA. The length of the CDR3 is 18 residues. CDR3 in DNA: TGTGCCAGCAGCTTAAGGGTGGACAGGGAGACGGGCACAGATACGCAGTATTTT. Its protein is CASSLRVDRETGTDTQYF.

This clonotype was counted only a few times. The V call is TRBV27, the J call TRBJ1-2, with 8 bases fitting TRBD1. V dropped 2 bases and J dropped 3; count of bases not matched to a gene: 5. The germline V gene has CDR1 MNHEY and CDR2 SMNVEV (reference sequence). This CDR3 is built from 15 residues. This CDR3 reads CASSLAGTGYYGYTF. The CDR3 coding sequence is TGTGCCAGCAGTTTAGCCGGGACAGGTTACTATGGCTACACCTTC.

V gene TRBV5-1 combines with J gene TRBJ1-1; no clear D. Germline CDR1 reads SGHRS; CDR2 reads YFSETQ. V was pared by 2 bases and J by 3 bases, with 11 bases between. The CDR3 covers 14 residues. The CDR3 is CASSFAGGDTEAFF. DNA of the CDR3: TGCGCCAGCAGCTTCGCAGGCGGGGACACTGAAGCTTTCTTT.

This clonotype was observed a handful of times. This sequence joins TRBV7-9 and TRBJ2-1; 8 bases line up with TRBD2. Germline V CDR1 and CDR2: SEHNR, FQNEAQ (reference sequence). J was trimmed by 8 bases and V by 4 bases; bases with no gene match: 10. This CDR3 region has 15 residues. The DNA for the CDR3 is TGTGCCAGCAGCTGCGGGTCTAGCGGGTGTTATGAGCAGTTCTTC. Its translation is CASSCGSSGCYEQFF.

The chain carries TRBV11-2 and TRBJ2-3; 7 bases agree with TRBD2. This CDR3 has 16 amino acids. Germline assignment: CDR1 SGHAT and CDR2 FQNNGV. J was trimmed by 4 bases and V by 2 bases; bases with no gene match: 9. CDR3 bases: TGTGCCAGCAGCTTAAGCTCCTATGGGGGGGCAGATACGCAGTATTTT. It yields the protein CASSLSSYGGADTQYF.

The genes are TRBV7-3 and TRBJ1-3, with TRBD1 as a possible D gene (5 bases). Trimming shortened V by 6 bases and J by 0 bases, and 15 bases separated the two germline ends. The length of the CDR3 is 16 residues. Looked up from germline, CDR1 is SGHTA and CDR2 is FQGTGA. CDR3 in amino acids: CASSISGRGSGNTIYF. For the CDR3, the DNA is TGTGCCAGCAGTATCTCCGGGAGGGGCTCTGGAAACACCATATATTTT.

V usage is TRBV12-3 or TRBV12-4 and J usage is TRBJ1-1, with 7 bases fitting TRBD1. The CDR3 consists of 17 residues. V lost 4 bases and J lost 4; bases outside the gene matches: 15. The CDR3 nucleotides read TGTGCCAGCAGTTCCGGACAGGACCAACTAAACCCCACTGAAGCTTTCTTT. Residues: CASSSGQDQLNPTEAFF.

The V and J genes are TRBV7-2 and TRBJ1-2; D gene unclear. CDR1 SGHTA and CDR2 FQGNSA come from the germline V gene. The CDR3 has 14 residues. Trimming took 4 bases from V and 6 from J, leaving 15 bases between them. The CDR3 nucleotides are TGTGCCAGCAGCTCTCAAATGGGGAAGGATGGCTACACCTTC. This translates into CASSSQMGKDGYTF.

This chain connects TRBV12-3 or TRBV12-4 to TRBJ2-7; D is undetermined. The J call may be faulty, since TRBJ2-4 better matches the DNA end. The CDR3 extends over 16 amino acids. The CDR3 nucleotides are TGTGCCAGCAGTTTATTGCCCTTTTTAGCCAAAAACATTCAGTACTTC. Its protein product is CASSLLPFLAKNIQYF.

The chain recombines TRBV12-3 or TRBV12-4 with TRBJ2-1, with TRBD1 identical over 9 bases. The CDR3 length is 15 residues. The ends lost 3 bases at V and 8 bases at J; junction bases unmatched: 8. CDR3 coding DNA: TGTGCCAGCAGTTTTACAGGGGGCACATGGGATGAGCAGTTCTTC. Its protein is CASSFTGGTWDEQFF.

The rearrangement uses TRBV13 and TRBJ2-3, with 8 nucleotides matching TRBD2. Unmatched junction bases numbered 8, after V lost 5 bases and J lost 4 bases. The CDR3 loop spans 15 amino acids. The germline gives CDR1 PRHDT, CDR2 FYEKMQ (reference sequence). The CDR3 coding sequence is TGTGCCAGCAGCGTCGGGACTAGAGTCTCAGATACGCAGTATTTT. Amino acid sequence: CASSVGTRVSDTQYF.

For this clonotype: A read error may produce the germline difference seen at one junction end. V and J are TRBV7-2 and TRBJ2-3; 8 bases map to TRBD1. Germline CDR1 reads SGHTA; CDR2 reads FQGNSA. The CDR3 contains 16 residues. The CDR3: CASSLASTGATGTQYF. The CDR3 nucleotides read TGTGCCAGCAGCTTGGCCTCGACAGGGGCCACAGGTACGCAGTATTTT.

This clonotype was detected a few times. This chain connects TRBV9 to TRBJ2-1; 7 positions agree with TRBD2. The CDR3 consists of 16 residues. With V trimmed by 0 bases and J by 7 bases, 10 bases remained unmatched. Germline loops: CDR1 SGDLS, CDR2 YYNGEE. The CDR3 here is CASSVGGSGGGNEQFF. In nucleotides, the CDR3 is TGTGCCAGCAGCGTAGGGGGTTCGGGAGGCGGGAATGAGCAGTTCTTC.

For the CDR3, the DNA is TGTGCCAGCAGCCGAGGGGACGGTACCGAGCAGTTCTTC. The encoded protein is CASSRGDGTEQFF. V usage is TRBV7-7 and J usage is TRBJ2-1; D may correspond to TRBD1 or TRBD2 (5 bases each). V gave up 5 bases and J gave up 10 bases, with 15 bases separating them. Looked up from germline, CDR1 is SSHAT and CDR2 is FNYEAQ (reference sequence). This CDR3 region has 13 residues.

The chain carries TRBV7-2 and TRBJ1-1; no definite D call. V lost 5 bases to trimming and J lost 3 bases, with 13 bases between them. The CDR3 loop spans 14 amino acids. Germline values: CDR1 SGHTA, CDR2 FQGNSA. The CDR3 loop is CASSPATWDTEAFF. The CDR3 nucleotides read TGTGCCAGCAGCCCAGCCACCTGGGACACTGAAGCTTTCTTT.

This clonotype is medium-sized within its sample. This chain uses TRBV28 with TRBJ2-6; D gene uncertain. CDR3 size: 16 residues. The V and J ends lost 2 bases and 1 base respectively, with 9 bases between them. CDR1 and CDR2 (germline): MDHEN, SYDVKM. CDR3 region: CASSLGGVSGANVLTF. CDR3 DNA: TGTGCCAGCAGTTTAGGTGGGGTATCTGGGGCCAACGTCCTGACTTTC.

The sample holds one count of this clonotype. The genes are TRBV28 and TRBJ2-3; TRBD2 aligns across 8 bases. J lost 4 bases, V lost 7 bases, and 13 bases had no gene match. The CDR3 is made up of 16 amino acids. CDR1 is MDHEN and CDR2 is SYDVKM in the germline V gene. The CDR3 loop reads CASTGLGGGIADTQYF. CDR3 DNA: TGTGCCAGCACAGGGCTGGGCGGGGGGATTGCAGATACGCAGTATTTT.

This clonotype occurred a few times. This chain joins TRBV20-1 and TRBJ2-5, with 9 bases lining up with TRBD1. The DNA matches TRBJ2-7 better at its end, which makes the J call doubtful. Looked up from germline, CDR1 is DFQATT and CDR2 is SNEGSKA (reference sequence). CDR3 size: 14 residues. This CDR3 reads CSARSGQGPYEQYF. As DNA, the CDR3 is TGCAGTGCTAGATCAGGACAGGGGCCGTACGAGCAGTACTTC.

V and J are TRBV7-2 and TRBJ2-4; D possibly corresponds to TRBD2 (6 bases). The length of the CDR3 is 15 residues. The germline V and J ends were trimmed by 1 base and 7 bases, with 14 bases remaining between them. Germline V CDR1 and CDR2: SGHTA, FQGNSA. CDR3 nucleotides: TGTGCCAGCAGCTTAGGCGGAGGGCCTCCCAACATTCAGTACTTC. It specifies CASSLGGGPPNIQYF.

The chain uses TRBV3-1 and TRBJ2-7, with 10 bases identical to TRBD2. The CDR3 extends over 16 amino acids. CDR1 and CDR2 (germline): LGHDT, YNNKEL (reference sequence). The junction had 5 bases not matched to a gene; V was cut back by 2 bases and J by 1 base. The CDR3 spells CASSQHLAGASYEQYF. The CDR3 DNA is TGTGCCAGCAGCCAACACCTAGCGGGGGCTTCCTACGAGCAGTACTTC.

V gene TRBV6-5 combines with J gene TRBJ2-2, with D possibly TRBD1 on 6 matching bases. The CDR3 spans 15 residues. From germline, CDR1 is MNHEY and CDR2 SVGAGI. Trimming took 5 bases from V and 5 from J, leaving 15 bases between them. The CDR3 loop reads CASSPYRVLTGELFF. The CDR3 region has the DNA TGTGCCAGCAGTCCATACAGGGTCTTGACCGGGGAGCTGTTTTTT.

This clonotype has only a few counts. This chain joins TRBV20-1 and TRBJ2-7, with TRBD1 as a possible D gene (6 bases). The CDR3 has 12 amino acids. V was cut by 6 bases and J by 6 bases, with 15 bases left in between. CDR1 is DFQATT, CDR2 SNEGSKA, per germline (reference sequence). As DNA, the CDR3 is TGCAGTGCCAGGGACATACCCAGCGAGCAGTACTTC. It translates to CSARDIPSEQYF.

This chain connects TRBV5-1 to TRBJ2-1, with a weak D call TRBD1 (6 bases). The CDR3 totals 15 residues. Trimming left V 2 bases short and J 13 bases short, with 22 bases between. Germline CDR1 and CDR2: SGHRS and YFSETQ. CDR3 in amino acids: CASSLARGYQETQFF. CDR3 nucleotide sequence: TGCGCCAGCAGCTTAGCCAGGGGTTATCAAGAGACCCAGTTCTTC.

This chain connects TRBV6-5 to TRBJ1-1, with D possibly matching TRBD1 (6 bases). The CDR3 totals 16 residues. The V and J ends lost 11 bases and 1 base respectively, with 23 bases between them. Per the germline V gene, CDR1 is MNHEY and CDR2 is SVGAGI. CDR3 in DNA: TGTGCCGGCAAAAGTCGGATGGGGGCGAGGAACACTGAAGCTTTCTTT. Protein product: CAGKSRMGARNTEAFF.

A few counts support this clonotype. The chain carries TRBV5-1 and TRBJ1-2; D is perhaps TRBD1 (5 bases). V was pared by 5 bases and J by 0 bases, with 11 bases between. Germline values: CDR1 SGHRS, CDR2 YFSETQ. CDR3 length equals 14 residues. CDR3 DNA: TGCGCCAGCAGAACGGGGCCTACTAACTATGGCTACACCTTC. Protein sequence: CASRTGPTNYGYTF.

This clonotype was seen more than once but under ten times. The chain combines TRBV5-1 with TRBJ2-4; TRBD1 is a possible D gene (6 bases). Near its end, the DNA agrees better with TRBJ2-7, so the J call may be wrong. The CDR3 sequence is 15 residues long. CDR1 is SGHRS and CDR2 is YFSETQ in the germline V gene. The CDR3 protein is CASSPTTGTSYEQYF. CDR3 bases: TGCGCCAGCAGCCCGACGACAGGTACCTCCTACGAGCAGTACTTC.

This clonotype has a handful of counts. The CDR3 loop is CASSYPRVNSNQPQHF. The DNA for the CDR3 is TGTGCCAGCAGTTACCCGAGGGTGAATAGCAATCAGCCCCAGCATTTT. The chain has TRBV6-6 and TRBJ1-5; D remains ambiguous. Trimming pared 2 bases from V and 0 bases from J, leaving 11 bases between. CDR1 MNHNY and CDR2 SVGAGI come from the germline V gene (reference sequence). CDR3 size: 16 residues.

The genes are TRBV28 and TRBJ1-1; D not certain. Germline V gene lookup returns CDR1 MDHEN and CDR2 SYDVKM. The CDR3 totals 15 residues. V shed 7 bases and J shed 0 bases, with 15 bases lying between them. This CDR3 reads CASIAVTRMNTEAFF. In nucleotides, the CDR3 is TGTGCCAGCATTGCCGTAACTAGGATGAACACTGAAGCTTTCTTT.

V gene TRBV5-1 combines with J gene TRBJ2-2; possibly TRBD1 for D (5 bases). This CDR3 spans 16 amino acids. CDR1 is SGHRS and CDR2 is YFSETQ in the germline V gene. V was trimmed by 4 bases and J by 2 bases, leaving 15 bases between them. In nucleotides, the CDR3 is TGCGCCAGCAGCCCAAATGTTGACAGAAACACCGGGGAGCTGTTTTTT. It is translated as CASSPNVDRNTGELFF. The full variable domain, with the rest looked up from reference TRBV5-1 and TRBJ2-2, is KAGVTQTPRYLIKTRGQQVTLSCSPISGHRSVSWYQQTPGQGLQFLFEYFSETQRNKGNFPGRFSGRQFSNSRSEMNVSTLELGDSALYLCASSPNVDRNTGELFFGEGSRLTVL.